The text below deals with one T cell receptor (beta chain). The antigen remains unidentified. The data derive from a study of shared clonotypes between healthy human individuals. The study, taken as a whole, reports: Against clonotypes common to all four donors, non-shared ones had lower generation probabilities. Sampling covered blood only; tissue repertoires likely differ.

CD45RO-negative, CCR7-selected cells formed the naive CD8 fraction, which excluded terminally differentiated effector memory CD45RA+ cells. J lost 2 bases, V lost 1 base, and 4 bases had no gene match. In germline, CDR1 is SNHLY, CDR2 FYNNEI. This CDR3 is 15 amino acids long. The deep-level immunoSEQ assay was used. Each sorted subset replicate got 200 ng genomic DNA, approximately 27,000 genomes. Sequencing was performed with immunoSEQ multiplex PCR; in TCRdb, only in-frame clones are kept and a portion is missing. Among more than 2 million clones listed, about 94% were seen once. The chain links TRBV2 to TRBJ2-5, with 7 bases that match TRBD2. Sequencing was done on a sample of naive CD8+ T cells from PBMCs. The sequence was obtained from a man aged 18 to 29 in good health. Some clones in this sample may be carry-over from other donors' samples. CDR3 sequence: CASSEGLAVQETQYF. The CDR3, as DNA: TGTGCCAGCAGTGAAGGGCTAGCGGTACAAGAGACCCAGTACTTC.